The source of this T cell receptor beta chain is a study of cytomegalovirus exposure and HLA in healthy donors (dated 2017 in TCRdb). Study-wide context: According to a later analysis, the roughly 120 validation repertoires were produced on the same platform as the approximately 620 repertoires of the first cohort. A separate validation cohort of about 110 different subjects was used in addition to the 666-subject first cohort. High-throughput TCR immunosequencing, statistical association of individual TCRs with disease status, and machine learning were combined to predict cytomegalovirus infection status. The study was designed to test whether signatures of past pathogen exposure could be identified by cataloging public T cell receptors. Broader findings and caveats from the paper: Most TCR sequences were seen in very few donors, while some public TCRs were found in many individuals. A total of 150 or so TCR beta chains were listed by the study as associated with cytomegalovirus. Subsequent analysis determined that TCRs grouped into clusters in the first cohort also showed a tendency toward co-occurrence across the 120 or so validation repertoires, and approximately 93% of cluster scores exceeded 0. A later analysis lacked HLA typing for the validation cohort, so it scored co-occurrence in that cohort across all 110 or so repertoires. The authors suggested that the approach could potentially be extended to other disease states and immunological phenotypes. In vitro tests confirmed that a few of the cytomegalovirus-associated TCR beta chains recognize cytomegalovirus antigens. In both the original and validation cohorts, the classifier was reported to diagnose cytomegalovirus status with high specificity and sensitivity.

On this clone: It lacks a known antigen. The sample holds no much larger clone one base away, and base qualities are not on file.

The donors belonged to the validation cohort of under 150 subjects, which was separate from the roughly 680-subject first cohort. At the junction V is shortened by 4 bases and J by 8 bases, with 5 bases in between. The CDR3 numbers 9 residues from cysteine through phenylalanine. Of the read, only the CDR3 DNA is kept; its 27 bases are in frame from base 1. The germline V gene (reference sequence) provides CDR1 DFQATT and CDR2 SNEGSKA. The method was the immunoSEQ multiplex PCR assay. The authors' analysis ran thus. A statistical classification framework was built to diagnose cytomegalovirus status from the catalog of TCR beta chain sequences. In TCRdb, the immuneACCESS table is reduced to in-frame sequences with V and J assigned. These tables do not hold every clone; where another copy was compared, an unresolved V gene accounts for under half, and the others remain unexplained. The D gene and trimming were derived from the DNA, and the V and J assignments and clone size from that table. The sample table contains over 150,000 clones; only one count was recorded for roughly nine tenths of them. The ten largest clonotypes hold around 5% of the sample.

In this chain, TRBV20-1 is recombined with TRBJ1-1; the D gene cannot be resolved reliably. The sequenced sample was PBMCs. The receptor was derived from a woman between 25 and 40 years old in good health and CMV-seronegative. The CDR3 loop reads CSANKEAFF. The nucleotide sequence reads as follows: TGCAGTGCTAACAAGGAAGCTTTCTTT.